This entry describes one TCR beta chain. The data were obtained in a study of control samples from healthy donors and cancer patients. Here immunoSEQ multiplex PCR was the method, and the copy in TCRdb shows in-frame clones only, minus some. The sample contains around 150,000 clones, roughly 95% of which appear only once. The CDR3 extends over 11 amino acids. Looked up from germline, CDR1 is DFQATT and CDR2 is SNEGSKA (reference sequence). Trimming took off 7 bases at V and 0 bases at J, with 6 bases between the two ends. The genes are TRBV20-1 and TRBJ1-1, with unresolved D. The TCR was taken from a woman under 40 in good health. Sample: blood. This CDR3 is CSEKVNTEAFF. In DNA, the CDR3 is TGCAGTGAGAAGGTGAACACTGAAGCTTTCTTT.